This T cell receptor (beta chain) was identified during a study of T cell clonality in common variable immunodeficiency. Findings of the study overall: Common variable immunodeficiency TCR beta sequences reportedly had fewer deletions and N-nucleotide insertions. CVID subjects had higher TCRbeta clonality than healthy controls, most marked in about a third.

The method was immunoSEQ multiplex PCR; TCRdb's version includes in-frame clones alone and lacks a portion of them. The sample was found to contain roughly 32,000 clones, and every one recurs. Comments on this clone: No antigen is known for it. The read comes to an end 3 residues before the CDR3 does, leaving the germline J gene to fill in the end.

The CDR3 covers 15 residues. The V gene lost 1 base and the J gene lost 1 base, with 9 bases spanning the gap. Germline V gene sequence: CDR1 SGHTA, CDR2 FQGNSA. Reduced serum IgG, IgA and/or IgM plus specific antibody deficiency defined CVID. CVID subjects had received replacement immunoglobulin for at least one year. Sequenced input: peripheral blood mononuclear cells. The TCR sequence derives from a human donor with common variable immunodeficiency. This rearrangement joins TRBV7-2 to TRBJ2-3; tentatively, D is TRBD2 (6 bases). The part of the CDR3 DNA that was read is TGTGCCAGCAGCTTAGTGGGCGGGGGCACAGATACG. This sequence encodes CASSLVGGGTDT. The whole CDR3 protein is CASSLVGGGTDTQYF.